This T cell receptor (beta chain) stems from a study of blood T cell repertoires in COVID-19. TCRdb's table, derived via immunoSEQ multiplex PCR, lists solely in-frame clones and lacks some. Counted here are roughly 250,000 clones, around nine tenths occurring once; the ten biggest clones make up over 7.5%. There are 15 residues in the CDR3. V was clipped by 1 base and J by 7 bases; unmatched bases: 5. CDR1 and CDR2 (germline): SSHAT, FNYEAQ (reference sequence). This TCR came from a middle-aged man who had recovered from COVID-19. The J gene is TRBJ1-3, the V gene TRBV7-7, with 9 bases fitting TRBD1. The sequencing input was peripheral blood. CDR3 in amino acids: CASSLGTGGLNTIYF. The CDR3 DNA follows: TGTGCCAGCAGCTTAGGCACAGGGGGCTTGAACACCATATATTTT. The whole variable domain, filled in from reference TRBV7-7 and TRBJ1-3, reads GAGVSQSPRYKVTKRGQDVTLRCDPISSHATLYWYQQALGQGPEFLTYFNYEAQPDKSGLPSDRFSAERPEGSISTLTIQRTEQRDSAMYRCASSLGTGGLNTIYFGEGSWLTVV.